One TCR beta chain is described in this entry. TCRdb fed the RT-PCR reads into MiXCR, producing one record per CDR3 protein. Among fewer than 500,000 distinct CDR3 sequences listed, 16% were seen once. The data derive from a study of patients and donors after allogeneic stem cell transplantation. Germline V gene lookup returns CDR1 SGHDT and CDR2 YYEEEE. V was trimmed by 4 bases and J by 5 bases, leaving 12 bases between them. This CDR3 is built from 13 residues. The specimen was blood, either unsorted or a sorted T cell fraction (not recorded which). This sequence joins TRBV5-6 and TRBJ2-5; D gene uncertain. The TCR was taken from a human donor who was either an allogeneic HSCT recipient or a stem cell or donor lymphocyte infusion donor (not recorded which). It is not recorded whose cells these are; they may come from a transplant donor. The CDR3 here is CASSPSADETQYF. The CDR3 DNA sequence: TGTGCCAGCAGCCCTTCAGCCGACGAGACCCAGTACTTC.